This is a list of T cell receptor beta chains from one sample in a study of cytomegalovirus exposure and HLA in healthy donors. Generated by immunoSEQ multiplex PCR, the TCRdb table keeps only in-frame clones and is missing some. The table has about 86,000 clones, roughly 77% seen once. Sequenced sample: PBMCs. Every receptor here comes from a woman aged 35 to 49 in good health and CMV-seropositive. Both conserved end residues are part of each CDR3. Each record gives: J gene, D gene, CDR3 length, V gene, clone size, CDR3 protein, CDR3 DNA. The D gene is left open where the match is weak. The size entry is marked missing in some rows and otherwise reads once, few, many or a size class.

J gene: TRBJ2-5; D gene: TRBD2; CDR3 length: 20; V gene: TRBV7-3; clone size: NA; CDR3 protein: CASSLTYRLAGVLPQETQYF; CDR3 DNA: TGTGCCAGCAGCCTAACCTACAGACTAGCGGGGGTTTTGCCACAAGAGACCCAGTACTTC
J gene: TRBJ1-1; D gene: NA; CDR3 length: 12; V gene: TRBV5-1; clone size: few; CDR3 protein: CASSSQGPEAFF; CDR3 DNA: TGCGCCAGCAGTTCCCAGGGCCCTGAAGCTTTCTTT
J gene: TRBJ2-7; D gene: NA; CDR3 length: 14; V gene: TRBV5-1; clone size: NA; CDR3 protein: CASSPTGLGYEQYF; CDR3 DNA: TGCGCCAGCAGCCCGACGGGACTGGGTTACGAGCAGTACTTC
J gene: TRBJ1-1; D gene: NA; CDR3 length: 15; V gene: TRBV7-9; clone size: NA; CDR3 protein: CASRPGGGENTEAFF; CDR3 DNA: TGTGCCAGCAGACCGGGGGGCGGGGAGAACACTGAAGCTTTCTTT
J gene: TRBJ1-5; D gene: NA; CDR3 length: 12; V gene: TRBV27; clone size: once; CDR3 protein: CASRSVNQPQHF; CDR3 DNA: TGTGCCAGCAGGAGTGTTAATCAGCCCCAGCATTTT
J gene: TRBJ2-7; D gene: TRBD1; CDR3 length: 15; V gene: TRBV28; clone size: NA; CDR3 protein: CASNSRGQGAGEQYF; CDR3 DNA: TGTGCCAGCAACTCTAGGGGACAGGGGGCGGGTGAGCAGTACTTC
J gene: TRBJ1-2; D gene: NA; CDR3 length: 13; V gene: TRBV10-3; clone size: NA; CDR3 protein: CAIRARDNYGYTF; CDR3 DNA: TGTGCCATCAGGGCCAGGGATAACTATGGCTACACCTTC
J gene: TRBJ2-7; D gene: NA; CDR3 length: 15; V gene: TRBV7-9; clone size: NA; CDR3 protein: CASSLGDRRVGEQYF; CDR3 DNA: TGTGCCAGCAGCTTAGGGGATAGGAGGGTGGGTGAGCAGTACTTC
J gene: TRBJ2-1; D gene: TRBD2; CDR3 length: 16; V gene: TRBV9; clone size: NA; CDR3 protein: CASSRLAGGSYNEQFF; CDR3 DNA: TGTGCCAGCAGCCGACTAGCGGGGGGGTCCTACAATGAGCAGTTCTTC
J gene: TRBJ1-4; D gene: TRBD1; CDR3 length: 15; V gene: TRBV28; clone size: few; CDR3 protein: CAITADRGLIVKLFF; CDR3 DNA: TGTGCCATCACCGCCGACAGGGGGCTAATTGTAAAACTGTTTTTT
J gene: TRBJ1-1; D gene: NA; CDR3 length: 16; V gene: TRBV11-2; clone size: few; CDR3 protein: CASSLGGGGVGTEAFF; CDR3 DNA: TGTGCCAGCAGCTTAGGAGGGGGTGGGGTAGGAACTGAAGCTTTCTTT
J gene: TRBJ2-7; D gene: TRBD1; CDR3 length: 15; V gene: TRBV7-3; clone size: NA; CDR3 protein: CASSLTGTGAYEQYF; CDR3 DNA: TGTGCCAGCAGCTTAACGGGGACAGGGGCCTACGAGCAGTACTTC
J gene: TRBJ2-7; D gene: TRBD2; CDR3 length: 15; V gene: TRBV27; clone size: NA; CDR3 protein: CASTLRTSGRDEQYF; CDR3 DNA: TGTGCCAGCACCCTAAGGACTAGCGGGCGAGACGAGCAGTACTTC
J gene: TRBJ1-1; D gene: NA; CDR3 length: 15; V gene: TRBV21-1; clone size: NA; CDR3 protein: CASSSGSRPNTEAFF; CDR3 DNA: TGTGCCAGCAGCTCCGGGTCCCGCCCGAACACTGAAGCTTTCTTT
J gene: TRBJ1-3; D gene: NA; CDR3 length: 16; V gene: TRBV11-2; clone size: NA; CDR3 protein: CASSPLPGRGGNTIYF; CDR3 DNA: TGTGCCAGCAGCCCCCTCCCTGGCAGGGGTGGAAACACCATATATTTT
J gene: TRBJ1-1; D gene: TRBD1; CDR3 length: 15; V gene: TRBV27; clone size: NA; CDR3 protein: CASSLSRTGYTEAFF; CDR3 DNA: TGTGCCAGCAGTTTATCCCGGACAGGGTACACTGAAGCTTTCTTT
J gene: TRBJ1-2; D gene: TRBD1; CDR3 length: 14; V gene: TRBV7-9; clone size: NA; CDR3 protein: CASSLEGRGRSYTF; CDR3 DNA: TGTGCCAGCAGCTTAGAGGGTAGGGGGCGAAGCTACACCTTC
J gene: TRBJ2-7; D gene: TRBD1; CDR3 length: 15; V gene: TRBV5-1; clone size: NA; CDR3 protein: CASSLGQGRVYEQYF; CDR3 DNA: TGCGCCAGCAGCTTGGGACAGGGAAGGGTCTACGAGCAGTACTTC
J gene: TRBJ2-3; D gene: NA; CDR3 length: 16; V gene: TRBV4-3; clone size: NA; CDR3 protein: CASSQEGTEGPDTQYF; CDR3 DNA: TGCGCCAGCAGCCAAGAAGGAACGGAGGGGCCAGATACGCAGTATTTT
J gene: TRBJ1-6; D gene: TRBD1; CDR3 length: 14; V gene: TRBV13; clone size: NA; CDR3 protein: CASSWDRGNSPLHF; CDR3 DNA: TGTGCCAGCAGCTGGGACAGAGGGAATTCACCCCTCCACTTT
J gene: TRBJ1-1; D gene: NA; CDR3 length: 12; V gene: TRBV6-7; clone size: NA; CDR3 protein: CASSGGNTEAFF; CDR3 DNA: TGTGCCAGCAGTGGAGGGAACACTGAAGCTTTCTTT
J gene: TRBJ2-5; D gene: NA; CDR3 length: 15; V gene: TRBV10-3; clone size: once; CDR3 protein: CAISEWGPPGETQYF; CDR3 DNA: TGTGCCATCAGTGAGTGGGGCCCCCCCGGGGAGACCCAGTACTTC
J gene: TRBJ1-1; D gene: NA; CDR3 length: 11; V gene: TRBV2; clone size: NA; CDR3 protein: CASRDRPLAFF; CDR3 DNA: TGTGCCAGCAGAGACAGGCCTCTAGCTTTCTTT
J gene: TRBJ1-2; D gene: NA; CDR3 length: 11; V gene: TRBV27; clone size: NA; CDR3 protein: CASRQGHLYTF; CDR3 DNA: TGTGCCAGCAGGCAGGGACACCTCTACACCTTC
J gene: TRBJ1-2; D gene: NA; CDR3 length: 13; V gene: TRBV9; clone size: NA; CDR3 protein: CASSVVQGLGYTF; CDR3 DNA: TGTGCCAGCAGCGTAGTGCAGGGCCTTGGCTACACCTTC
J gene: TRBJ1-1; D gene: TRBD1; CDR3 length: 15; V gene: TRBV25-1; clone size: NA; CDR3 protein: CASSRDRQMNTEAFF; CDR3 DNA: TGTGCCAGCAGCAGGGACAGACAAATGAACACTGAAGCTTTCTTT
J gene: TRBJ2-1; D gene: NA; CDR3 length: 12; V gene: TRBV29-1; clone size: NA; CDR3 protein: CSSRAGGDEQFF; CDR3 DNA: TGCAGCTCTAGGGCAGGAGGGGATGAGCAGTTCTTC
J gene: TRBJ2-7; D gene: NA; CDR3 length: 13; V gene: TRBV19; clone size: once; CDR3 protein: CASSILAGYEQYF; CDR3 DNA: TGTGCCAGTAGTATACTAGCCGGCTACGAGCAGTACTTC